Presented here are 9 T cell receptor beta chains from one specimen sequenced in a study of blood T cell repertoires in COVID-19. Produced via immunoSEQ multiplex PCR; TCRdb's table is partial and in-frame only. The sample shows some 270,000 clones, roughly nine tenths of them seen only once. The sequenced material came from peripheral blood. The receptors were gathered from a woman between 40 and 55 years old who had recovered from COVID-19.

The rearrangement uses TRBV11-3 and TRBJ2-5, with TRBD1 as a possible D gene (5 bases). This CDR3 comprises 15 residues. V lost 4 bases and J 4 bases, leaving 16 bases between the germline ends. Germline V gives CDR1 SGHNT, CDR2 YENEEA. CDR3 residues: CASSSGQTQGETQYF. The CDR3 DNA follows: TGTGCCAGCAGCTCGGGCCAAACCCAGGGAGAGACCCAGTACTTC. Together with reference TRBV11-3 and TRBJ2-5, the CDR3 gives the full variable domain: EAGVVQSPRYKIIEKKQPVAFWCNPISGHNTLYWYLQNLGQGPELLIRYENEEAVDDSQLPKDRFSAERLKGVDSTLKIQPAELGDSAVYLCASSSGQTQGETQYFGPGTRLLVL.

The rearrangement joins TRBV24-1 to TRBJ1-3, with no clear D. Germline CDR1 reads KGHDR; CDR2 reads SFDVKD. This CDR3 is built from 13 residues. V was cut by 2 bases and J by 3 bases, with 4 bases left in between. The CDR3 nucleotides are TGTGCCACCAGTGATTCGGGTGGAAACACCATATATTTT. It yields the protein CATSDSGGNTIYF.

V and J are TRBV27 and TRBJ2-3, with unresolved D. The germline V and J ends were trimmed by 5 bases and 4 bases, with 7 bases remaining between them. CDR1 MNHEY and CDR2 SMNVEV come from the germline V gene (reference sequence). CDR3 length equals 12 residues. In nucleotides, the CDR3 is TGTGCCAGCAGTCTCGGTTCAGATACGCAGTATTTT. It translates to CASSLGSDTQYF.

The chain links TRBV9 to TRBJ1-2; possible D gene TRBD1, 6 bases. This CDR3 region has 15 residues. V was shortened by 6 bases and J by 8 bases, with 23 bases between the two germline ends. Germline V gene data show CDR1 as SGDLS and CDR2 as YYNGEE. CDR3 DNA: TGTGCCAGCACCCTGGTAAACAGGGAGGGAGACGGCTACACCTTC. It codes for CASTLVNREGDGYTF.

The chain uses TRBV24-1 and TRBJ1-2, with 9 positions matching TRBD1. The J segment lost 4 bases and the V segment lost 6 bases, leaving 8 bases of the junction unmatched. This CDR3 comprises 15 residues. The V gene's germline CDR1 is KGHDR and CDR2 SFDVKD. The CDR3 bases are TGTGCCACCAGTATCAGGGACAGGGTATCCTATGGCTACACCTTC. Translating it yields CATSIRDRVSYGYTF.

This chain connects TRBV11-2 to TRBJ2-1; D remains ambiguous. Germline loops: CDR1 SGHAT, CDR2 FQNNGV. The CDR3 contains 13 residues. V lost 2 bases and J 4 bases, leaving 6 bases between the germline ends. The CDR3 loop is CASSLYAYNEQFF. In DNA, the CDR3 is TGTGCCAGCAGCTTATACGCGTACAATGAGCAGTTCTTC.

The chain couples TRBV5-6 to TRBJ2-2, with D possibly being TRBD1 (6 bases). V dropped 1 base and J dropped 0 bases, with 10 bases sitting between them. Germline loops: CDR1 SGHDT, CDR2 YYEEEE. The CDR3 loop spans 16 amino acids. CDR3 amino acids: CASSLWTASNTGELFF. The CDR3 DNA sequence: TGTGCCAGCAGCTTGTGGACAGCGTCGAACACCGGGGAGCTGTTTTTT.

The gene calls are TRBV19 and TRBJ1-1; a possible D gene is TRBD1 (6 bases). CDR1 is LNHDA, CDR2 SQIVND, per germline (reference sequence). This CDR3 comprises 16 residues. Trimming shortened V by 6 bases and J by 7 bases, and 24 bases separated the two germline ends. The CDR3 here is CASSYGTTRLSREAFF. CDR3 coding DNA: TGTGCCAGTAGCTACGGGACAACTCGGTTAAGTCGTGAAGCTTTCTTT.

The chain combines TRBV6-2 or TRBV6-3 with TRBJ1-2; a weak D match, TRBD1 (6 bases). Germline V gene data show CDR1 as MNHEY and CDR2 as SVGEGT. The CDR3 has 12 residues. Trimming removed 6 bases from V and 5 bases from J, with 10 bases in between. CDR3 sequence reads: CASSGQIYGYTF. The DNA for the CDR3 is TGTGCCAGCAGCGGACAGATTTATGGCTACACCTTC.